This T cell receptor beta chain was recovered during a study of post-analysis software for immune sequencing data. Study-wide background: The study covered relapsing-remitting, secondary progressive and progressive-relapsing courses of multiple sclerosis. Study-level points and caveats: Normalized Chao1 diversity in multiple sclerosis patients fell significantly below that of controls. TRBV5-6, TRBV5-1 and TRBV20-1 were among about 5 TRBV segments more frequent in patients than controls.

This clonotype was recorded a few times. Its antigen is undetermined. V lost 8 bases and J lost 0; bases outside the gene matches: 10. Germline V gene data show CDR1 as KGHDR and CDR2 as SFDVKD. The CDR3 sequence is 18 residues long. TCR beta libraries were prepared from cDNA with unique molecular identifiers. The T cell input of roughly 0.95 to 11 million gave about half a million cDNA molecules. Each CDR3 protein gets one entry after TCRdb re-called the PCR reads with MiXCR. This table has around 710,000 distinct CDR3 sequences, roughly 46% appearing once. This clonotype was sampled from a girl between 10 and 17 years old with multiple sclerosis. Input material: blood. V and J are TRBV24-1 and TRBJ2-4, with 12 bases matching TRBD2. The CDR3 protein is CATTTLAGGSKAKNIQYF. CDR3 nucleotides: TGTGCCACCACAACACTAGCGGGAGGATCGAAAGCCAAAAACATTCAGTACTTC.